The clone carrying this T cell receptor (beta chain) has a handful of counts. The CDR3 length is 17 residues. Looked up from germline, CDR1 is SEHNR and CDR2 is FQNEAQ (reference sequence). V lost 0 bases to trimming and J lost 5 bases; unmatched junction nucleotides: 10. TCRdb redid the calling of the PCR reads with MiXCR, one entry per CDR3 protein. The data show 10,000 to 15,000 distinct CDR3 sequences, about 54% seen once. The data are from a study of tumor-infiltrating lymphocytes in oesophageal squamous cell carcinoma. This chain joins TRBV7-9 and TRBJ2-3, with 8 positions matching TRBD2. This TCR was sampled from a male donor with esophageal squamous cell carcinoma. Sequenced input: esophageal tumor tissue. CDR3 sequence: CASSLARTGGPQDTQYF. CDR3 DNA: TGTGCCAGCAGCTTAGCGAGGACGGGAGGGCCTCAAGATACGCAGTATTTT.